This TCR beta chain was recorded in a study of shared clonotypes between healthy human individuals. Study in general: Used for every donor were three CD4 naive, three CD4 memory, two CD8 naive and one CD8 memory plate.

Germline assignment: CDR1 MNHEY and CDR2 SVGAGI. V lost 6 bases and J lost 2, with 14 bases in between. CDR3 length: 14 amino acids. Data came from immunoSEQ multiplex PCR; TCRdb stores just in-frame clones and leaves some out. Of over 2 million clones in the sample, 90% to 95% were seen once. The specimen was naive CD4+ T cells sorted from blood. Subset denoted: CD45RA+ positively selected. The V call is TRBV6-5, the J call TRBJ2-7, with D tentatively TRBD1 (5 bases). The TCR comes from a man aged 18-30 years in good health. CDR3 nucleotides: TGTGCCAGCAGCCGGGCCCTAGGGGCCTACGAGCAGTACTTC. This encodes CASSRALGAYEQYF.